A selection of T cell receptor beta chains follows, all from one sample in a study of OX40 agonist ivuxolimab in advanced cancers. Clones were sequenced by immunoSEQ multiplex PCR, and TCRdb holds only the in-frame ones, with some missing. The sample includes 70,000 to 95,000 clones, about 82% of them seen just once. The sample here was CD4+ or CD8+ T cells sorted from blood, taken in a trial of the OX40 agonist ivuxolimab. These receptors all come from an adult with an advanced solid tumor such as melanoma, head and neck, liver or kidney cancer. Both conserved end residues are part of each CDR3. D genes are given only for firm matches. Clone size is shown for a subset of rows, as once, few, many or a class of expanded clone.

D	J	size	length	V	CDR3	DNA
.	TRBJ2-7	.	15	TRBV11-3	CASSLEAGGSYEQYF	TGTGCCAGCAGCTTGGAAGCGGGCGGCTCCTACGAGCAGTACTTC
TRBD1	TRBJ2-7	once	14	TRBV6-5	CASRGQRGTYEQYF	TGTGCCAGCAGGGGACAGAGGGGGACCTACGAGCAGTACTTC
.	TRBJ1-2	.	11	TRBV30	CARQGIYGYTF	TGTGCCCGGCAGGGTATCTATGGCTACACCTTC
.	TRBJ2-7	.	13	TRBV7-9	CASEHRDSYEQYF	TGTGCCAGCGAACACCGGGACTCCTACGAGCAGTACTTC
.	TRBJ2-1	.	14	TRBV9	CASSVEERGNEQFF	TGTGCCAGCAGCGTAGAGGAGAGGGGCAATGAGCAGTTCTTC
TRBD1	TRBJ1-2	.	15	TRBV11-3	CASSTGTGSNYGYTF	TGTGCCAGCAGCACCGGGACAGGGAGTAACTATGGCTACACCTTC
.	TRBJ1-6	.	13	TRBV30	CAWSVGWGTPFHF	.
TRBD2	TRBJ2-1	.	15	TRBV11-2	CASSLLREGYNEQFF	TGTGCCAGCAGCTTACTGCGGGAGGGTTACAATGAGCAGTTCTTC
.	TRBJ1-5	.	13	TRBV6-5	CASSLTGNQPQHF	TGTGCCAGCAGTCTGACAGGCAATCAGCCCCAGCATTTT
.	TRBJ1-2	.	15	TRBV5-5	CASSLGQGYGYGYTF	TGTGCCAGCAGCTTGGGGCAGGGGTACGGCTATGGCTACACCTTC
TRBD1	TRBJ1-5	.	15	TRBV5-5	CASSDRTGVNQPQHF	TGTGCCAGCAGCGACCGGACAGGGGTGAATCAGCCCCAGCATTTT
.	TRBJ1-1	.	14	TRBV29-1	CSVALHTANTEAFF	TGCAGCGTTGCCCTCCACACGGCCAACACTGAAGCTTTCTTT
.	TRBJ2-2	.	16	TRBV2	CASSPLGNANTGELFF	TGTGCCAGCAGCCCGCTTGGGAACGCGAACACCGGGGAGCTGTTTTTT